This T cell receptor (beta chain) was documented in a study of blood T cell repertoires in COVID-19 (dated by TCRdb to about 2020). For context, the study as a whole: The collaborator samples originated in the United States, Italy and Spain and spanned the acute and convalescent phases of COVID-19. The prospective study material was composed of cDNA or gDNA derived from T cells, B-cell-depleted T cells, or PBMCs. Subjects who had been exposed to COVID-19, were actively infected with it, or had recovered from it provided the deeply sampled blood TCRbeta repertoires that made up the dataset. The repertoires were released in a freely available public database intended as a resource for research on the immune response to SARS-CoV-2. Samples were obtained from the ongoing ImmuneRACE study (first 160 participants) and from some 1,300 subjects provided by 6 global collaborators. Sample metadata almost always included a de-identified subject ID, COVID-19 status, age in years and sex. Where available, HLA class I and class II types were taken from metadata supplied by the sample provider and were not determined by assay-based typing.

Overall results and qualifications from the work: The amount of clinical and demographic metadata varied by source and participant and was provided uncurated.

V drops 6 bases and J drops 3 bases, leaving 15 bases in between. Measured from the cysteine to the phenylalanine, the CDR3 is 15 residues long. Only the CDR3 part of the read is kept: 45 bases, read in frame from the first base. For CDR1 and CDR2, the germline V gene (reference sequence) lists MNHEY and SMNVEV. TCRbeta CDR3 regions were amplified from genomic DNA using the immunoSEQ Assay, a bias-controlled multiplex PCR. On the study's bioinformatics: The number of nucleated cells in each sample was estimated by amplification of reference gene primers within the assay. To quantify the absolute abundance of each unique TCRbeta CDR3 rearrangement, sequence reads were collapsed and filtered. For each sample, productive Simpson clonality was calculated as the square root of Simpson's diversity index across productive rearrangements. TCRdb carries this immuneACCESS record with in-frame sequences only. Its versions omit some clonotypes, under half of them owing to an unresolved V gene in the studies checked, with the rest unexplained. V and J calls and clone size come straight from that table; D and trimming were deduced from the DNA. The sample contains about 140,000 clones, 75% to 80% of them found a single time. The ten largest clones represent less than 3% of the sample.

In the prospective study, participants were roughly 18 to 89 years old, resided in about two dozen geographic areas of the United States, and were enrolled through a virtual design. In the prospective study, participants were assigned to cohorts based on the clinical history participants reported in a screening survey and a study questionnaire. ImmuneRACE Cohort 3 recovered participants were defined by two consecutive negative NP/OP PCR tests, healthcare professional clearance, or symptom resolution. Mobile phlebotomists in the prospective study collected whole blood, serum and a nasopharyngeal or oropharyngeal swab from every participant. Participants in the prospective study had the option to provide additional blood draws and questionnaires over a roughly 2-month period. Before DNA extraction, blood samples from the prospective study were shipped at room temperature or frozen. For this clone: Its cognate antigen has yet to be identified. Base qualities are missing; no much larger clone stands one base away.

The chain links TRBV27 with TRBJ1-5, and possibly TRBD1, on 6 matching bases. Specimen: PBMCs or T cells enriched from blood (not recorded which). The receptor was isolated from a woman aged 50 to 60 who had recovered from COVID-19. The DNA sequence follows: TGTGCCAGCAGGCAACAGGGACAACCCAATCAGCCCCAGCATTTT. Translated, this gives CASRQQGQPNQPQHF.